These T cell receptor beta chains were read from a single sample in a study of long-term antiretroviral therapy in people with HIV. Sequencing was performed with immunoSEQ multiplex PCR; in TCRdb, only in-frame clones are kept and a portion is missing. The sample carries about 21,000 clones, 82% recorded once. Sequencing used unsorted PBMCs, obtained at the start of antiretroviral therapy. The receptors shown here come from a man in his forties or fifties with HIV. Both conserved end residues are part of each CDR3.

v_gene,j_gene,CDR3aa
TRBV7-9,TRBJ1-2,CASSRSSEGGYTF
TRBV5-6,TRBJ2-5,CASSLASGLQETQYF
TRBV20-1,TRBJ1-2,CSAPQGYGYTF
TRBV5-1,TRBJ1-6,CASSLADSFNSPLHF
TRBV5-1,TRBJ1-2,CASSVGFNYGYTF
TRBV10-1,TRBJ2-2,CASARTGGAANTGELFF
TRBV28,TRBJ2-6,CASLSHSGANVLTF
TRBV4-1,TRBJ2-7,CASSQDYRGSYEQYF
TRBV7-9,TRBJ1-2,CASSLDTGYTF
TRBV28,TRBJ2-7,CASSPLTGTYEQYF
TRBV19,TRBJ1-5,CASTPRRDRSNQPQHF
TRBV4-2,TRBJ2-2,CASSQGARANTGELFF
TRBV2,TRBJ2-3,CASFRLAGGRTDTQYF
TRBV9,TRBJ2-3,CASSVDSTDTQYF
TRBV5-1,TRBJ2-3,CASSLETGGGTDTQYF
TRBV5-1,TRBJ2-7,CASSLIVGEVYEQYF
TRBV7-8,TRBJ2-1,CASSITGDSYNEQFF
TRBV7-2,TRBJ1-5,CASSLGSGFNQPQHF
TRBV19,TRBJ2-7,CASSKSGTGTYEQYF
TRBV7-2,TRBJ2-1,CASSPVAGEQFF
TRBV5-1,TRBJ2-3,CASSLRDGGTDTQYF
TRBV5-1,TRBJ1-2,CASSPRATANYGYTF
TRBV5-6,TRBJ2-5,CASSPRWVTETQYF